This T cell receptor beta chain emerged from a study of shared clonotypes between healthy human individuals. Clones were read by immunoSEQ multiplex PCR, and TCRdb kept only the in-frame ones, dropping some. The table records 1,400,000 or so clones, approximately 98.5% of them present only once. V lost 0 bases to trimming and J lost 4 bases, with 8 bases between them. CDR3 size: 14 residues. CDR1 is SGHDT, CDR2 YYEEEE, per germline. Comments on this clone: The sample has other DNA sequences that encode this CDR3 too.

The sequencing sample was made of naive CD4+ T cells sorted from blood. Subset: CD45RA+ positively selected. This chain uses TRBV5-6 with TRBJ1-5; D is ambiguous. This sequence was found in a man aged 30 to 39 in good health. Written as DNA, the CDR3 is TGTGCCAGCAGCTTGGCTCTGAGTAATCAGCCCCAGCATTTT. This sequence encodes CASSLALSNQPQHF.